The 23 T cell receptor beta chains below all came from one sample that was sequenced in a study of cytomegalovirus exposure and HLA in healthy donors. The data were produced by immunoSEQ multiplex PCR, yet TCRdb's version contains in-frame clones alone and is incomplete. The repertoire holds 120,000 or so clones, with approximately 90% as singletons. The sequenced material came from PBMCs. These receptor sequences come from a woman younger than 30 in good health and CMV-seronegative.

The chain links TRBV5-1 to TRBJ2-3, with 9 bases fitting TRBD2. Germline V lookup: CDR1 SGHRS, CDR2 YFSETQ. V was clipped by 5 bases and J by 2 bases; unmatched bases: 3. This CDR3 is 14 amino acids long. This CDR3 is CASRASGVTDTQYF. CDR3 in DNA: TGCGCCAGCAGGGCTAGCGGGGTCACAGATACGCAGTATTTT.

The CDR3 nucleotides are TGTGCCAGCAGGGGGGGACTAGCGGGCAGACAAGAGACCCAGTACTTC. Translating it yields CASRGGLAGRQETQYF. The V gene is TRBV7-9, the J gene TRBJ2-5; 12 positions agree with TRBD2. Germline lookup yields CDR1 SEHNR and CDR2 FQNEAQ (reference sequence). This CDR3 comprises 16 residues. With 6 bases clipped from V and 2 bases from J, the junction kept 7 bases outside the gene matches.

The CDR3 DNA sequence: TGTGCCAGCAGGGAACAGACTCGTAGTCGTCAGCCCCAGCATTTT. This translates into CASREQTRSRQPQHF. This sequence joins TRBV2 and TRBJ1-5, with D unclear. There are 15 residues in the CDR3. Trimming took 6 bases from V and 6 from J, leaving 18 bases between them. CDR1 is SNHLY and CDR2 is FYNNEI in the germline V gene.

V gene TRBV27 combines with J gene TRBJ1-2; D not certain. Germline CDR1 reads MNHEY; CDR2 reads SMNVEV (reference sequence). The V end was cut by 4 bases, the J end by 4 bases, with 7 bases between. This CDR3 spans 12 amino acids. The CDR3 sequence: CASSSPGYGYTF. CDR3 DNA sequence: TGTGCCAGCAGTTCTCCGGGCTATGGCTACACCTTC.

The DNA of the CDR3 is TGTGCCTGGGACTTTCGCACTGAAGCTTTCTTT. Its protein product is CAWDFRTEAFF. V is TRBV30 and J is TRBJ1-1; D not certain. The CDR3 extends over 11 amino acids. Germline V gives CDR1 GTSNPN, CDR2 SVGIG (reference sequence). Deletions cut 5 bases from V and 4 bases from J, with 8 bases between.

The J gene is TRBJ1-2, the V gene TRBV4-3; 9 positions match TRBD1. This CDR3 has 16 amino acids. After removal of 2 bases from V and 4 bases from J, the junction contained 8 bases not matched to a gene. The V gene's germline CDR1 is LGHNA and CDR2 YSLEER. The DNA of the CDR3 is TGCGCCAGCAGCCAACAAAGGACAGGGGAAACCTATGGCTACACCTTC. Amino acid sequence: CASSQQRTGETYGYTF.

This CDR3 is CASSQLAWYEQYF. As DNA, the CDR3 is TGTGCCAGCAGCCAACTAGCGTGGTACGAGCAGTACTTC. The chain employs TRBV7-8 and TRBJ2-7, with TRBD2 identical over 7 bases. The CDR3 totals 13 residues. J gave up 4 bases and V 5 bases, and 5 bases lay outside the gene matches. Per germline, CDR1 SGHVS and CDR2 FQNEAQ.

The chain uses TRBV6-6 and TRBJ1-1; no clear D gene. The CDR3 is 11 residues long. Germline V lookup: CDR1 MNHNY, CDR2 SVGAGI (reference sequence). V gave up 6 bases and J gave up 8 bases, with 10 bases separating them. CDR3 in amino acids: CASSHEAEAFF. In nucleotides, the CDR3 is TGTGCCAGCAGCCACGAGGCCGAAGCTTTCTTT.

This rearrangement joins TRBV2 to TRBJ2-7, with TRBD1 as a possible D gene (6 bases). V shed 7 bases and J shed 3 bases, with 13 bases lying between them. In germline, CDR1 is SNHLY, CDR2 FYNNEI. The CDR3 runs to 13 residues. The CDR3 spells CASNRDINYEQYF. DNA for the CDR3: TGTGCCAGCAACCGGGACATAAACTACGAGCAGTACTTC.

The V and J genes are TRBV5-4 and TRBJ2-5, with 8 bases fitting TRBD1. V dropped 4 bases and J dropped 5; count of bases not matched to a gene: 13. CDR1 and CDR2 from the germline V gene are SGHNT and YYREEE (reference sequence). The CDR3 runs 16 residues. Written as DNA, the CDR3 is TGTGCCAGCAGCAACCCAGGACAGGGAATAAGGGAGACCCAGTACTTC. Encoded protein: CASSNPGQGIRETQYF.

The V gene is TRBV7-9, the J gene TRBJ2-7; D remains unclear. The germline V and J ends were trimmed by 4 bases and 3 bases, with 4 bases remaining between them. This CDR3 is built from 11 residues. Per germline, CDR1 SEHNR and CDR2 FQNEAQ (reference sequence). This CDR3 reads CASSSNYEQYF. The CDR3 nucleotides are TGTGCCAGCAGCTCCAACTACGAGCAGTACTTC. The variable domain in full, completed from reference TRBV7-9 and TRBJ2-7, reads DTGVSQNPRHKITKRGQNVTFRCDPISEHNRLYWYRQTLGQGPEFLTYFQNEAQLEKSRLLSDRFSAERPKGSFSTLEIQRTEQGDSAMYLCASSSNYEQYFGPGTRLTVT.

The V gene is TRBV10-3, the J gene TRBJ2-3; 8 nucleotides agree with TRBD2. The J segment lost 0 bases and the V segment lost 6 bases, leaving 5 bases of the junction unmatched. This CDR3 comprises 15 residues. Germline CDR1 is ENHRY and CDR2 is SYGVKD. For the CDR3, the DNA is TGTGCCATCAGGGCTGGACTAGCTAGCACAGATACGCAGTATTTT. This translates into CAIRAGLASTDTQYF.

This clone occurred once. V usage is TRBV5-4 and J usage is TRBJ1-2; TRBD1 matches 9 bases. Trimming at V came to 2 bases and at J to 4 bases, leaving 3 bases not matched to a gene. This CDR3 has 14 amino acids. Germline values: CDR1 SGHNT, CDR2 YYREEE (reference sequence). The chain's CDR3 is CASSLTDRGYGYTF. The CDR3, as DNA: TGTGCCAGCAGCTTAACGGACAGGGGCTATGGCTACACCTTC.

This clone was found a few times. The V call is TRBV14, the J call TRBJ1-6, with TRBD1 matching over 7 bases. CDR1 is SGHDN, CDR2 FVKESK, per germline. V gave up 1 base and J gave up 11 bases; unmatched junction bases: 5. The CDR3 extends over 14 amino acids. The CDR3 DNA follows: TGTGCCAGCAGCCAAGTCCCAGGGGGGACACCCCTCCACTTT. Its translation is CASSQVPGGTPLHF.

The V and J genes are TRBV28 and TRBJ2-7; the match to TRBD1 covers 8 bases. Germline assignment: CDR1 MDHEN and CDR2 SYDVKM. J was trimmed by 5 bases and V by 6 bases; bases with no gene match: 9. The CDR3 is made up of 14 amino acids. CDR3 residues: CASSPGTGIHEQYF. The CDR3 DNA is TGTGCCAGCAGCCCAGGGACAGGAATTCACGAGCAGTACTTC. Using reference TRBV28 and TRBJ2-7 for the parts outside the CDR3, the full variable domain is DVKVTQSSRYLVKRTGEKVFLECVQDMDHENMFWYRQDPGLGLRLIYFSYDVKMKEKGDIPEGYSVSREKKERFSLILESASTNQTSMYLCASSPGTGIHEQYFGPGTRLTVT.

This chain links TRBV11-2 with TRBJ2-3; D is unclear. CDR1 SGHAT and CDR2 FQNNGV come from the germline V gene. The CDR3 spans 12 residues. V lost 7 bases and J lost 2, with 7 bases in between. This CDR3 reads CASTPSTDTQYF. The CDR3 nucleotides are TGTGCCAGCACCCCGTCCACAGATACGCAGTATTTT. The full variable domain, its missing parts supplied by reference TRBV11-2 and TRBJ2-3, is EAGVAQSPRYKIIEKRQSVAFWCNPISGHATLYWYQQILGQGPKLLIQFQNNGVVDDSQLPKDRFSAERLKGVDSTLKIQPAKLEDSAVYLCASTPSTDTQYFGPGTRLTVL.

Here the CDR3 reads CATQGVAGNEQYF. For the CDR3, the DNA is TGTGCCACCCAGGGGGTGGCGGGGAACGAGCAGTACTTC. V is TRBV7-9 and J is TRBJ2-7; D possibly corresponds to TRBD1 (7 bases). The CDR3 is made up of 13 amino acids. Trimming stripped 10 bases from V and 5 bases from J, with 18 bases between. Per the germline V gene, CDR1 is SEHNR and CDR2 is FQNEAQ (reference sequence).

The chain couples TRBV7-6 to TRBJ2-1; 7 positions agree with TRBD2. There are 15 residues in the CDR3. Germline loops: CDR1 SGHVS, CDR2 FNYEAQ. J gave up 3 bases and V 8 bases, and 10 bases lay outside the gene matches. The DNA of the CDR3 is TGTGCCAGCTCTTCGTTTGGGGGGGGCTACAATGAGCAGTTCTTC. It codes for CASSSFGGGYNEQFF.

This chain uses TRBV5-8 with TRBJ2-5, with TRBD2 as a possible D gene (5 bases). The CDR3 totals 15 residues. CDR1 SGHTS and CDR2 YDEGEE come from the germline V gene. The ends were cut back, 3 bases at V and 5 bases at J, with 17 bases in the middle. CDR3 DNA: TGTGCCAGCAGCTACCGGGGTTTAGAAGGGGAGACCCAGTACTTC. It yields the protein CASSYRGLEGETQYF. Together with reference TRBV5-8 and TRBJ2-5, the CDR3 gives the full variable domain: EAGVTQSPTHLIKTRGQQATLRCSPISGHTSVYWYQQALGLGLQFLLWYDEGEERNRGNFPPRFSGRQFPNYSSELNVNALELEDSALYLCASSYRGLEGETQYFGPGTRLLVL.

J is TRBJ2-7 and V is TRBV11-3; 7 bases match TRBD2. The CDR3 has 14 residues. CDR1 is SGHNT, CDR2 YENEEA, per germline. After removal of 6 bases from V and 3 bases from J, the junction contained 8 bases not matched to a gene. This CDR3 reads CASSLGGPRYEQYF. The CDR3 DNA sequence: TGTGCCAGCAGTTTGGGAGGGCCCCGCTACGAGCAGTACTTC. The entire variable domain, with the rest obtained from reference TRBV11-3 and TRBJ2-7, is as follows: EAGVVQSPRYKIIEKKQPVAFWCNPISGHNTLYWYLQNLGQGPELLIRYENEEAVDDSQLPKDRFSAERLKGVDSTLKIQPAELGDSAVYLCASSLGGPRYEQYFGPGTRLTVT.

This rearrangement joins TRBV7-2 to TRBJ2-3; 7 bases map to TRBD2. The V segment lost 5 bases and the J segment 3 bases; nucleotides outside the gene matches: 5. Germline CDR1 reads SGHTA; CDR2 reads FQGNSA. The CDR3 spans 14 residues. The CDR3 region is CASSERTRTDTQYF. The CDR3 coding sequence is TGTGCCAGCAGCGAACGGACTAGAACAGATACGCAGTATTTT.

The genes are TRBV29-1 and TRBJ1-1, with 7 bases matching TRBD1. Germline assignment: CDR1 SQVTM and CDR2 ANQGSEA. The CDR3 extends over 13 amino acids. Trimming removed 6 bases from V and 0 bases from J; junction bases left unmatched: 4. The CDR3 loop reads CSVEQGMNTEAFF. The CDR3 DNA follows: TGCAGCGTCGAACAGGGGATGAACACTGAAGCTTTCTTT.

This chain joins TRBV5-5 and TRBJ2-7, with TRBD2 matching 11 bases. Germline V CDR1 and CDR2: SGHKS, YYEKEE (reference sequence). J lost 2 bases, V lost 4 bases, and 8 bases had no gene match. CDR3 length: 16 amino acids. CDR3 coding DNA: TGTGCCAGCAGCCGCGCCGGGACTAGCGGAACCTACGAGCAGTACTTC. This translates into CASSRAGTSGTYEQYF. Full variable domain (missing parts from reference TRBV5-5 and TRBJ2-7): DAGVTQSPTHLIKTRGQQVTLRCSPISGHKSVSWYQQVLGQGPQFIFQYYEKEERGRGNFPDRFSARQFPNYSSELNVNALLLGDSALYLCASSRAGTSGTYEQYFGPGTRLTVT.